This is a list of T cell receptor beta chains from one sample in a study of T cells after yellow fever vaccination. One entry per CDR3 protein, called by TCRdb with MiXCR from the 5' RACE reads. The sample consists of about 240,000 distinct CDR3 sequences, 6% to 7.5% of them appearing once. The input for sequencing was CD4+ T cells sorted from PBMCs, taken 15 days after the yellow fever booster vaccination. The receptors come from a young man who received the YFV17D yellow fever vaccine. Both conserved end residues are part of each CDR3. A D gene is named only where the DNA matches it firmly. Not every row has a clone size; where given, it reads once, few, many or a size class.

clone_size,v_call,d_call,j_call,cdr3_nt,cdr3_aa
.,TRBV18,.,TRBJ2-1,TGTGCCAGCTCACCCCTCGCGGGTGAGCAGTTCTTC,CASSPLAGEQFF
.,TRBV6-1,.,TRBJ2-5,TGTGCCAGCAGGGGAGCCGGGGCGGTTGAGACCCAGTACTTC,CASRGAGAVETQYF
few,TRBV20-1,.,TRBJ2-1,TGCAGTGCCGACCCTACAAGCTCCTACAATGAGCAGTTCTTC,CSADPTSSYNEQFF
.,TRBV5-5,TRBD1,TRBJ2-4,TGTGCCAGCAGCCACGGCCCCGGGACAGGGATGGACATTCAGTACTTC,CASSHGPGTGMDIQYF
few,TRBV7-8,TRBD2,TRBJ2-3,TGTGCCAGCAGCTTAGACCGGACTAGCGGAGCGTTTACCACAGATACGCAGTATTTT,CASSLDRTSGAFTTDTQYF
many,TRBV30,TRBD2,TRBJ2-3,TGTGCCTGGCGTTTCCTGACTAGCGGGAGAACAGATACGCAGTATTTT,CAWRFLTSGRTDTQYF
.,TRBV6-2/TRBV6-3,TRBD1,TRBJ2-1,TGTGCCAGCAGTTACGCACAGGGGAGTACCTCCTACAATGAGCAGTTCTTC,CASSYAQGSTSYNEQFF
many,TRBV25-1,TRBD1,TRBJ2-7,TGTGCCAGCGCACGACAGGGGGCGTCCGAGCAGTACTTC,CASARQGASEQYF
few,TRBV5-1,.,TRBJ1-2,TGCGCCAGCAGCTTGGAAGGGGCGAATGGCTACACCTTC,CASSLEGANGYTF
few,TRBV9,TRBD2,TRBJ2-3,TGTGCCAGCAGCGTGGGCGGGAGCTGGGGCACAGATACGCAGTATTTT,CASSVGGSWGTDTQYF
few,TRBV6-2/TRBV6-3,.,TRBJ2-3,TGTGCCAGCAGTTACTCGACTCCTGGGGCGCAGTATTTT,CASSYSTPGAQYF
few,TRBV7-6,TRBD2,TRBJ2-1,TGTGCCAGCAGCTTAGTAGCGGGGAATAATGAGCAGTTCTTC,CASSLVAGNNEQFF
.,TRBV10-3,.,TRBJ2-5,TGTGCCACGAGGACTACCGGGGAGACCCAGTACTTC,CATRTTGETQYF
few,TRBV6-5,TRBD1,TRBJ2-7,TGTGCCAGCAGTTCCACCGGACAGGGCCACTACGAGCAGTACTTC,CASSSTGQGHYEQYF
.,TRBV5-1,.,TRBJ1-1,TGCGCCAGCAGCTTGGATGTGGGGGGGGCGGCTTTCTTT,CASSLDVGGAAFF
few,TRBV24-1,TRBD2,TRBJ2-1,TGTGCCACCAGTGATTCGAGCCCCGGGACTAGCGGGAGCGGTGTATACAATGAGCAGTTCTTC,CATSDSSPGTSGSGVYNEQFF
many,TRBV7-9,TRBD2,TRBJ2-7,TGTGCCAGCAGCTTCGGACTAGCGGGTACCTACGAGCAGTACTTC,CASSFGLAGTYEQYF
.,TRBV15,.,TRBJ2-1,TGTGCCACCAGCAGAGATCGGCTAGCGCCAACCCTGGGTTCCTACAATGAGCAGTTCTTC,CATSRDRLAPTLGSYNEQFF
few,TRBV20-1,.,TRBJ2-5,TGCAGTGCTAGAGATTGGATAGCCGGAGAGACCCAGTACTTC,CSARDWIAGETQYF
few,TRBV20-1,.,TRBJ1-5,TGCAGTGCTAGTAACCAGGCAGCGACCCAGCATTTT,CSASNQAATQHF